This T cell receptor (beta chain) was captured by sequencing in a study of glioma-infiltrating T cells. Using RNA template, CDR3s of TCR alpha and beta were amplified with iRepertoire arm-PCR. TCRdb re-analysed the multiplex PCR reads in MiXCR, keeping a single row per CDR3 protein. The sample has some 110,000 distinct CDR3 sequences, 20% to 25% seen once. CDR3 size: 14 residues. CDR1 is MNHNS, CDR2 SASEGT, per germline. Trimming cost V 6 bases and J 6 bases; bases outside gene matches: 5. This clonotype came up many times. The chain links TRBV6-1 to TRBJ2-2; 9 positions match TRBD1. Sequencing input: glioma tissue, nonneoplastic brain tissue, or PBMCs (not recorded which). The TCR was taken from a human donor with low-grade glioma or glioblastoma, undergoing nonglioma brain surgery, or in good health (not recorded which). For the CDR3, the DNA is TGTGCCAGCAGGGACAGGGGCGGGGCCGGGGAGCTGTTTTTT. Translating gives CASRDRGGAGELFF.